What follows describes a single TCR beta chain. These data belong to a study of blood T cell repertoires in COVID-19. As for the study in general: Samples of COVID-19 (acute and convalescent) were obtained from the United States, Italy and Spain. Nucleic acid was either cDNA or gDNA, and it came from T cells, B-cell-depleted T cells, or PBMCs.

Study processing details: Estimated nucleated cell counts came from reference gene primer amplification. TCRdb's table, derived via immunoSEQ multiplex PCR, lists solely in-frame clones and lacks some. V and J calls and clone size follow that table, whereas D and trimming were derived from the DNA. Here the sample spans about 300,000 clones, roughly 88% being singletons. This CDR3 is built from 17 residues. Germline V gives CDR1 SGHVS, CDR2 FQNEAQ. V lost 5 bases, J lost 3 bases, and 17 bases lay in between. The sequence came from a woman in her 30s who had recovered from COVID-19. The chain links TRBV7-8 to TRBJ1-6; TRBD1 might be the D (5 bases). The specimen sequenced was peripheral blood. CDR3 region: CASSPNLLQGYNSPLHF. In DNA form, the CDR3 reads TGTGCCAGCAGCCCTAATTTATTGCAGGGCTATAATTCACCCCTCCACTTT.